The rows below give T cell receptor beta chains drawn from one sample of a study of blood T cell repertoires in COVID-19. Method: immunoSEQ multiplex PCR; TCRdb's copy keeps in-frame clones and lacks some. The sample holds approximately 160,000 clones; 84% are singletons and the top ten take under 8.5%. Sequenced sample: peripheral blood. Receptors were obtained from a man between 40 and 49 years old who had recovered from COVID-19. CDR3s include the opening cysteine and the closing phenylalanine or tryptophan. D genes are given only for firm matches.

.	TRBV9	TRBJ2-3	TGTGCCAGCAGCGCTGGCCCGGGAGATACGCAGTATTTT	CASSAGPGDTQYF
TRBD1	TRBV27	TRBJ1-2	TGTGCCAGCAGTTCGACAGGGAAGGGCTACACCTTC	CASSSTGKGYTF
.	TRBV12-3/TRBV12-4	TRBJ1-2	TGTGCCAGCAGGGGGGGACCCAGCTATGGCTACACCTTC	CASRGGPSYGYTF
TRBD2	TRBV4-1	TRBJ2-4	TGCGCCAGCAGCCAAGATGAACTAGCGGGGGGGCAAAACATTCAGTACTTC	CASSQDELAGGQNIQYF
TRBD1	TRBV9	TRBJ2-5	TGTGCCAGCAGCGATCGACAGGGGGCCTTCCAAGAGACCCAGTACTTC	CASSDRQGAFQETQYF
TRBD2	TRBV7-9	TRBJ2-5	TGTGCCAGCAGCTACCTGGGAGGGCTCCAAGAGACCCAGTACTTC	CASSYLGGLQETQYF
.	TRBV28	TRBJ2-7	TGTGCCAGCACCCCCCCAGGGAGACAGGCGGGCTACGAGCAGTACTTC	CASTPPGRQAGYEQYF
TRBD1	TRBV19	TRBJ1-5	TGTGCCAGTAGTATGGGACAGTATAGGAGGTATAGCAATCAGCCCCAGCATTTT	CASSMGQYRRYSNQPQHF
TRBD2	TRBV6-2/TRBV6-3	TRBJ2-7	TGTGCCAGCAGTAAGACTAGCGGGGGAGCCTACGAGCAGTACTTC	CASSKTSGGAYEQYF
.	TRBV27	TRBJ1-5	TGTGCCAGCAGAGTAGCGGGACATTTAGCGTATAGCAATCAGCCCCAGCATTTT	CASRVAGHLAYSNQPQHF
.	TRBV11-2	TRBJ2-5	TGTGCCAGCAGCTTACGGGGGGCTGGGGGTGTGTACCAAGAGACCCAGTACTTC	CASSLRGAGGVYQETQYF
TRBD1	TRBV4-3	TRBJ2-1	TGCGCCAGCAGCCAAGCTTCAGGGGGTCACAATGAGCAGTTCTTC	CASSQASGGHNEQFF
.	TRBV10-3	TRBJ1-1	TGTGCCACCAGGCGAACAGTGAACACTGAAGCTTTCTTT	CATRRTVNTEAFF
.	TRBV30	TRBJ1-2	TGTGCCTGGAGTGTACGAAAGGGGTTTCTGACGGGCTATGGCTACACCTTC	CAWSVRKGFLTGYGYTF
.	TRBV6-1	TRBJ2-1	TGTGCCAGCAGTGAATATGGGGGGGGGCCGAACAATGAGCAGTTCTTC	CASSEYGGGPNNEQFF
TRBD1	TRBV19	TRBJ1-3	TGTGCCAGTAGTAGCCTGGGACAGTCGACTGGAAACACCATATATTTT	CASSSLGQSTGNTIYF
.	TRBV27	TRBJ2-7	TGTGCCAGCTCCCCCGGAGCCGAGCAGTACTTC	CASSPGAEQYF
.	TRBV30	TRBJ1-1	TGTGCCTGGGACATTAAGGCCGCCAGGCGGGACACTGAAGCTTTCTTT	CAWDIKAARRDTEAFF